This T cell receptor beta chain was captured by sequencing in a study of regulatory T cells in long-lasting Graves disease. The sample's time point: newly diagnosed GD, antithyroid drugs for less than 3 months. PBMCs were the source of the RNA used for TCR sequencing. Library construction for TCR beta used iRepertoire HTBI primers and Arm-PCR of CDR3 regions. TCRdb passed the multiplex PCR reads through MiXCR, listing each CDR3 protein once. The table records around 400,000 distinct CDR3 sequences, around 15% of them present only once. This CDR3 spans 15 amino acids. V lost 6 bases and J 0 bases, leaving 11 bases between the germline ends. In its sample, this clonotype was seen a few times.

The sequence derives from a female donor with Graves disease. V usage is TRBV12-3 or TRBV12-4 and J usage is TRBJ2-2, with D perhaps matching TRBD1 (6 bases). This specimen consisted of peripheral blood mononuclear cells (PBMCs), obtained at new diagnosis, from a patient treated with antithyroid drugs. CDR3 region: CASRKTGSNTGELFF. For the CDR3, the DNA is TGTGCCAGCAGAAAGACAGGTTCGAACACCGGGGAGCTGTTTTTT.